These 26 T cell receptor beta chains were sequenced from one sample in a study of T cells in Graves' hyperthyroidism and ophthalmopathy. TCR beta CDR3 regions were amplified from RNA transcripts. Using the HTBI primer set, a first-round RT-PCR was run on the TCR CDR3. TCRdb fed the multiplex PCR reads into MiXCR, producing one record per CDR3 protein. The repertoire holds 490,000 or so distinct CDR3 sequences, with 46% as singletons. The sequenced sample was peripheral blood or thyroid tissue (not recorded which). The receptors here all came from an adult woman with Graves' disease, either hyperthyroidism or ophthalmopathy (not recorded which).

This clonotype was seen more than once but under ten times. This sequence joins TRBV20-1 and TRBJ1-5; D perhaps matches TRBD1 (6 bases). Germline lookup yields CDR1 DFQATT and CDR2 SNEGSKA (reference sequence). The CDR3 has 16 amino acids. The ends were cut back, 0 bases at V and 2 bases at J, with 14 bases in the middle. DNA of the CDR3: TGCAGTGCTAGAGATGGGACACGAGGAGGCAATCAGCCCCAGCATTTT. Amino acid sequence: CSARDGTRGGNQPQHF.

The V gene is TRBV5-1, the J gene TRBJ1-1; D is undetermined. Germline V gives CDR1 SGHRS, CDR2 YFSETQ. The CDR3 is made up of 13 amino acids. Trimming cost V 0 bases and J 3 bases, with 6 bases left between them. This CDR3 reads CASSLAADTEAFF. CDR3 sequence (DNA): TGCGCCAGCAGCTTGGCAGCGGACACTGAAGCTTTCTTT.

The chain links TRBV11-2 to TRBJ2-7; TRBD2 agrees at 10 bases. CDR3 length: 16 residues. Trimming cost V 5 bases and J 4 bases; bases outside gene matches: 11. Germline V CDR1 and CDR2: SGHAT, FQNNGV. CDR3 DNA sequence: TGTGCCAGCAGCACTCCCAGCGGGAGGGGAGGATACGAGCAGTACTTC. It translates to CASSTPSGRGGYEQYF.

J is TRBJ1-1 and V is TRBV15; maybe TRBD1 (5 bases). The CDR3 runs 15 residues. Trimming stripped 4 bases from V and 5 bases from J, with 17 bases between. Germline V gene lookup returns CDR1 LNHNV and CDR2 YYDKDF (reference sequence). The CDR3 sequence is CATSTTPLGGTEAFF. The CDR3 bases are TGTGCCACCAGCACAACCCCCTTGGGGGGGACTGAAGCTTTCTTT.

CDR3 in amino acids: CASRTGVSYEQYF. CDR3 in DNA: TGTGCCAGCAGGACAGGGGTCTCCTACGAGCAGTACTTC. The rearrangement uses TRBV2 and TRBJ2-7, with 8 bases identical to TRBD1. V lost 6 bases and J lost 0; bases outside the gene matches: 1. Per germline, CDR1 SNHLY and CDR2 FYNNEI. The CDR3 is made up of 13 amino acids.

The J gene is TRBJ2-5, the V gene TRBV7-9; weak D call: TRBD2 (5 bases). Between the trimmed V and J ends, which lost 6 bases and 10 bases, there was a span of 15 bases. Per germline, CDR1 SEHNR and CDR2 FQNEAQ (reference sequence). CDR3 length: 12 residues. The CDR3 loop is CASSGGTGDQYF. The CDR3 DNA follows: TGTGCCAGCAGTGGAGGCACCGGGGACCAGTACTTC.

This chain links TRBV7-9 with TRBJ2-5, with 8 bases identical to TRBD1. The J segment lost 5 bases and the V segment lost 1 base, leaving 6 bases of the junction unmatched. This CDR3 has 15 amino acids. The germline CDR1 and CDR2 sequences are SEHNR and FQNEAQ (reference sequence). The CDR3, as DNA: TGTGCCAGCAGCTTAGGGACAGGGAGCGCGGAGACCCAGTACTTC. It specifies CASSLGTGSAETQYF. The entire variable domain, with the rest obtained from reference TRBV7-9 and TRBJ2-5, is as follows: DTGVSQNPRHKITKRGQNVTFRCDPISEHNRLYWYRQTLGQGPEFLTYFQNEAQLEKSRLLSDRFSAERPKGSFSTLEIQRTEQGDSAMYLCASSLGTGSAETQYFGPGTRLLVL.

This clonotype was observed a handful of times. The CDR3 DNA sequence: TGTGCCACCAGCAGAGATCTTAAGGGAACCCAGTACTTC. It encodes CATSRDLKGTQYF. This rearrangement joins TRBV15 to TRBJ2-5; D is unresolved. Germline V gives CDR1 LNHNV, CDR2 YYDKDF (reference sequence). The CDR3 spans 13 residues. V was cut by 0 bases and J by 8 bases, with 10 bases left in between.

This chain joins TRBV19 and TRBJ1-1, with D possibly matching TRBD1 (6 bases). The CDR3 length is 15 residues. Germline CDR1 is LNHDA and CDR2 is SQIVND (reference sequence). Deletions cut 6 bases from V and 0 bases from J, with 14 bases between. In DNA form, the CDR3 reads TGTGCCAGTAGCTTAATCGACAGGCTGAACACTGAAGCTTTCTTT. Its protein is CASSLIDRLNTEAFF.

This clonotype was picked up one time. At one of its ends the junction is not consistent with the germline gene, which may arise from a read error. The chain recombines TRBV10-3 with TRBJ1-5; D gene ambiguous. CDR1 and CDR2 from the germline V gene are ENHRY and SYGVKD. The CDR3 totals 13 residues. The CDR3 coding sequence is TGTGCCAGCAGTGTGCCTGGAAATCAGCCCCAGCATTTT. It translates to CASSVPGNQPQHF.

The V gene is TRBV15, the J gene TRBJ1-2; D remains unclear. There are 15 residues in the CDR3. V lost 0 bases to trimming and J lost 5 bases, with 13 bases between them. Germline V gene data show CDR1 as LNHNV and CDR2 as YYDKDF (reference sequence). As DNA, the CDR3 is TGTGCCACCAGCAGAGATCGGTTGGCAGAATATGGCTACACCTTC. Protein product: CATSRDRLAEYGYTF.

V usage is TRBV19 and J usage is TRBJ2-5; 11 bases match TRBD2. The CDR3 covers 15 residues. The V gene's germline CDR1 is LNHDA and CDR2 SQIVND (reference sequence). J was trimmed by 5 bases and V by 4 bases; bases with no gene match: 6. In nucleotides, the CDR3 is TGTGCCAGTAGTACCATAGCGGGAGGGAGGGAGACCCAGTACTTC. It encodes CASSTIAGGRETQYF.

The chain has TRBV30 and TRBJ2-2; D unclear. The V and J ends lost 4 bases and 7 bases respectively, with 13 bases between them. Germline V gene sequence: CDR1 GTSNPN, CDR2 SVGIG (reference sequence). The CDR3 consists of 13 residues. The CDR3 protein is CAWNGRLGGELFF. The DNA for the CDR3 is TGTGCCTGGAATGGGCGGCTCGGCGGGGAGCTGTTTTTT.

Regarding this clonotype: A read error may produce the germline difference seen at one junction end. The J gene is TRBJ2-2, the V gene TRBV7-9; 10 bases line up with TRBD1. Germline CDR1 and CDR2: SEHNR and FQNEAQ (reference sequence). The CDR3 runs 15 residues. CDR3: CASSLGQGNTGELLF. DNA for the CDR3: TGTGCCAGCAGCCTGGGACAGGGGAACACCGGGGAGCTGCTTTTT.

This clonotype showed up many times. This chain joins TRBV7-9 and TRBJ1-2; D is undetermined. Germline CDR1 is SEHNR and CDR2 is FQNEAQ (reference sequence). CDR3 length: 15 amino acids. The germline V and J ends were trimmed by 1 base and 5 bases, with 14 bases remaining between them. CDR3 sequence: CASSLEEGRGYGYTF. CDR3 nucleotides: TGTGCCAGCAGCTTAGAAGAAGGAAGAGGGTATGGCTACACCTTC.

The V call is TRBV7-2, the J call TRBJ1-2, with a possible D match to TRBD1 (6 bases). Per germline, CDR1 SGHTA and CDR2 FQGNSA. The CDR3 length is 16 residues. V lost 5 bases, J lost 8 bases, and 24 bases lay in between. This CDR3 reads CASSPQTGQETVGYTF. The DNA of the CDR3 is TGTGCCAGCAGCCCACAGACAGGCCAAGAGACCGTCGGCTACACCTTC.

The V gene is TRBV7-8, the J gene TRBJ1-5; TRBD1 matches 10 bases. The CDR3 length is 17 residues. V trimming: 0 bases; J trimming: 7 bases; junction bases outside the gene matches: 9. In germline, CDR1 is SGHVS, CDR2 FQNEAQ. DNA of the CDR3: TGTGCCAGCAGCTTAGCGGGGACAGGGGCTGAGGGACAGCCCCAGCATTTT. Protein product: CASSLAGTGAEGQPQHF.

This clonotype occurred a few times. The V and J genes are TRBV15 and TRBJ1-2, with 10 positions matching TRBD1. Germline assignment: CDR1 LNHNV and CDR2 YYDKDF (reference sequence). Germline trimming cut 1 base from V and 6 bases from J; bases unmatched to any gene: 5. There are 15 residues in the CDR3. This CDR3 reads CATSRVWDRGNGYTF. The CDR3 DNA reads TGTGCCACCAGCAGAGTGTGGGACAGGGGTAATGGCTACACCTTC.

The chain recombines TRBV10-3 with TRBJ1-1; 12 bases are a match to TRBD1. CDR3 size: 16 residues. V gave up 0 bases and J gave up 7 bases; unmatched junction bases: 6. The germline V gene has CDR1 ENHRY and CDR2 SYGVKD. Written as DNA, the CDR3 is TGTGCCATCAGTGAGTCGGGACAGGGGGCCGAGGTTGAAGCTTTCTTT. Protein sequence: CAISESGQGAEVEAFF.

This clonotype was recorded at least ten times. The chain combines TRBV5-4 with TRBJ2-5; D call uncertain. This CDR3 has 15 residues. V was trimmed by 1 base and J by 1 base, leaving 11 bases between them. Germline values: CDR1 SGHNT, CDR2 YYREEE (reference sequence). CDR3 sequence: CASSLLGIGQETQYF. The CDR3 DNA sequence: TGTGCCAGCAGCTTGCTAGGTATCGGCCAAGAGACCCAGTACTTC.

The rearrangement links TRBV2 to TRBJ1-2, with D possibly being TRBD1 (6 bases). Germline V gene data show CDR1 as SNHLY and CDR2 as FYNNEI. The V end lost 7 bases, the J end lost 7 bases, and 16 bases lay between the germline ends. The CDR3 consists of 13 residues. This CDR3 is CASTGAEDLGYTF. The DNA of the CDR3 is TGTGCCAGCACGGGGGCCGAGGACCTTGGCTACACCTTC.

This clonotype came up many times. V is TRBV20-1 and J is TRBJ2-5; no clear D. Trimming stripped 0 bases from V and 1 base from J, with 6 bases between. Per the germline V gene, CDR1 is DFQATT and CDR2 is SNEGSKA (reference sequence). This CDR3 has 13 amino acids. The chain's CDR3 is CSARDHSQETQYF. The DNA of the CDR3 is TGCAGTGCTAGAGATCACAGCCAAGAGACCCAGTACTTC.

This clonotype has a count of ten or more. The CDR3: CASSPATANSPLHF. CDR3 nucleotide sequence: TGTGCCAGCAGCCCCGCAACAGCTAATTCACCCCTCCACTTT. The gene calls are TRBV9 and TRBJ1-6; D uncertain. CDR1 and CDR2 (germline): SGDLS, YYNGEE. Trimming stripped 4 bases from V and 6 bases from J, with 11 bases between. The CDR3 length is 14 residues.

This clonotype was seen ten or more times. The rearrangement joins TRBV9 to TRBJ2-7, with D possibly being TRBD1 or TRBD2 (5 bases each). CDR1 and CDR2 from the germline V gene are SGDLS and YYNGEE. V was cut by 3 bases and J by 1 base, with 11 bases left in between. The CDR3 extends over 14 amino acids. This CDR3 reads CASSAEGSSYEQYF. CDR3 coding DNA: TGTGCCAGCAGCGCCGAGGGGTCGTCCTACGAGCAGTACTTC.

This clonotype showed up many times. The chain employs TRBV7-2 and TRBJ1-1; a weak D match, TRBD1 (5 bases). Germline CDR1 is SGHTA and CDR2 is FQGNSA. Trimming cost V 2 bases and J 4 bases, with 11 bases left between them. The CDR3 contains 14 residues. The CDR3 loop is CASSLNGQGTEAFF. DNA for the CDR3: TGTGCCAGCAGCTTAAACGGGCAGGGCACTGAAGCTTTCTTT.

On this clonotype itself: Compared with germline, one end of the junction differs, possibly owing to a read error. The chain links TRBV6-1 to TRBJ1-1; a weak D match, TRBD1 (5 bases). There are 15 residues in the CDR3. Per the germline V gene, CDR1 is MNHNS and CDR2 is SASEGT. The CDR3 protein is CASSEVWTMKTEAFF. In nucleotides, the CDR3 is TGTGCCAGCAGTGAAGTTTGGACAATGAAAACTGAAGCTTTCTTT.